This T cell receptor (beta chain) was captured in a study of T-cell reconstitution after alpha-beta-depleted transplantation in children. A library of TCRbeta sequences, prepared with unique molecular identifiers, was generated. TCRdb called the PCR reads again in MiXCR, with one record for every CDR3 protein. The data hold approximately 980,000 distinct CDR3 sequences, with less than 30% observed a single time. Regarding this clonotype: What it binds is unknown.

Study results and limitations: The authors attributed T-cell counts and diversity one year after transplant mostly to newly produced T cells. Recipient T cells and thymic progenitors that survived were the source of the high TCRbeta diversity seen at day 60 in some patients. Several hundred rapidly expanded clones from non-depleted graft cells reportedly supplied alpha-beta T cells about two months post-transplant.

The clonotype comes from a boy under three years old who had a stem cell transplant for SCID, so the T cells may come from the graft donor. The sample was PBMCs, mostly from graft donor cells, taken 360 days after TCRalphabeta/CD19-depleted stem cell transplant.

The CDR3 region is CASSQDPPSSYEQYF. The CDR3 bases are TGTGCCAGCAGCCAAGATCCACCGAGCTCCTACGAGCAGTACTTC. This chain joins TRBV4-2 and TRBJ2-7; D not certain. Looked up from germline, CDR1 is LGHNA and CDR2 is YNFKEQ. The ends were cut back, 0 bases at V and 0 bases at J, with 9 bases in the middle. The length of the CDR3 is 15 residues.